The 17 T cell receptor beta chains below were found in one sample sequenced in a study of Ad26.COV2.S vaccination and SARS-CoV-2 variants. Documented treatment: roughly 20 received Ad26.COV2.S at low or high dose, single or two shots; 5 received placebo; per-sample allocation not given. Sampling was done on day 63 after the first vaccine or placebo injection. TCRdb's copy holds only in-frame clones and misses some; the assay was immunoSEQ multiplex PCR. The sample has around 270,000 clones, around 85% seen once. The material was peripheral blood, obtained in a trial of Ad26.COV2.S vaccine versus placebo. The source of these receptors is a person between 18 and 59 years old who received the Ad26.COV2.S COVID-19 vaccine or a placebo.

The V call is TRBV10-3, the J call TRBJ1-1; D may be TRBD1 (5 bases). The V gene's germline CDR1 is ENHRY and CDR2 SYGVKD. Trimming stripped 8 bases from V and 6 bases from J, with 22 bases between. The CDR3 runs 15 residues. CDR3 protein: CAISEGRAGTPEAFF. Written as DNA, the CDR3 is TGTGCCATCTCCGAGGGGAGGGCAGGGACCCCTGAAGCTTTCTTT.

This chain joins TRBV7-9 and TRBJ2-5; 7 nucleotides agree with TRBD2. The length of the CDR3 is 15 residues. Trimming cost V 4 bases and J 2 bases; bases outside gene matches: 7. Per the germline V gene, CDR1 is SEHNR and CDR2 is FQNEAQ (reference sequence). The CDR3 sequence: CASSSPGGGQETQYF. The CDR3 coding sequence is TGTGCCAGCAGCTCACCCGGCGGGGGTCAAGAGACCCAGTACTTC.

This clone was picked up one time. The V call is TRBV6-2 or TRBV6-3, the J call TRBJ2-5; 12 positions agree with TRBD2. The CDR3 sequence is 16 residues long. With 4 bases clipped from V and 3 bases from J, the junction kept 6 bases outside the gene matches. Per the germline V gene, CDR1 is MNHEY and CDR2 is SVGEGT. The CDR3 nucleotides are TGTGCCAGCAGTTCTGGGCTAGCGGGAGGGAAAGAGACCCAGTACTTC. This codes for CASSSGLAGGKETQYF.

This sequence joins TRBV15 and TRBJ2-5; D not resolved. CDR3 length equals 13 residues. The V gene's germline CDR1 is LNHNV and CDR2 YYDKDF (reference sequence). V shed 3 bases and J shed 1 base, with 6 bases lying between them. The CDR3 is CATSREIQETQYF. The CDR3 DNA follows: TGTGCCACCAGCAGGGAGATCCAAGAGACCCAGTACTTC.

For the CDR3, the DNA is TGTGCCAGTAGTACAGGGAGCTCTGGGGCCAACGTCCTGACTTTC. It yields the protein CASSTGSSGANVLTF. The rearrangement links TRBV19 to TRBJ2-6, with D perhaps matching TRBD1 or TRBD2 (5 bases each). The CDR3 is 15 amino acids. Trimming shortened V by 4 bases and J by 0 bases, and 7 bases separated the two germline ends. Germline CDR1 LNHDA, CDR2 SQIVND (reference sequence).

V is TRBV6-5 and J is TRBJ2-7; 9 nucleotides agree with TRBD1. Germline-derived CDR1 and CDR2 are MNHEY and SVGAGI. The CDR3 is made up of 13 amino acids. The V and J ends lost 7 bases and 5 bases, in that order; junction bases with no gene match: 6. CDR3: CASTGTGIDEQYF. DNA of the CDR3: TGTGCCAGCACCGGGACAGGGATCGACGAGCAGTACTTC.

The gene calls are TRBV19 and TRBJ1-2; D is unresolved. There are 14 residues in the CDR3. Germline CDR1 LNHDA, CDR2 SQIVND (reference sequence). Trimming removed 4 bases at V and 6 bases at J, with 15 bases between. The chain's CDR3 is CASSTTSRWNGYTF. CDR3 nucleotides: TGTGCCAGTAGTACGACTTCGAGGTGGAATGGCTACACCTTC.

This chain links TRBV27 with TRBJ1-4, with 8 nucleotides matching TRBD1. The CDR3 spans 14 residues. V trimming: 3 bases; J trimming: 6 bases; junction bases outside the gene matches: 3. Looked up from germline, CDR1 is MNHEY and CDR2 is SMNVEV (reference sequence). CDR3 DNA: TGTGCCAGCAGTTTGGACAGGGCGGATGAAAAACTGTTTTTT. Amino acid sequence: CASSLDRADEKLFF. The full variable domain, with the rest looked up from reference TRBV27 and TRBJ1-4, is EAQVTQNPRYLITVTGKKLTVTCSQNMNHEYMSWYRQDPGLGLRQIYYSMNVEVTDKGDVPEGYKVSRKEKRNFPLILESPSPNQTSLYFCASSLDRADEKLFFGSGTQLSVL.

The V and J genes are TRBV7-2 and TRBJ2-1, with TRBD2 as a possible D gene (5 bases). The CDR3 totals 16 residues. Between the trimmed V and J ends, which lost 0 bases and 5 bases, there was a span of 14 bases. Per germline, CDR1 SGHTA and CDR2 FQGNSA. CDR3 coding DNA: TGTGCCAGCAGCTTAGCGGCTTCTGAAGCGGACAATGAGCAGTTCTTC. Translating it yields CASSLAASEADNEQFF.

For the CDR3, the DNA is TGTGCCAGCAGTTTGTCGGGGGGTAATCAGCCCCAGCATTTT. This encodes CASSLSGGNQPQHF. This rearrangement joins TRBV28 to TRBJ1-5, with a possible D match to TRBD1 (5 bases). Germline V gene data show CDR1 as MDHEN and CDR2 as SYDVKM. With 3 bases removed from V and 4 bases from J, the gap between germline ends came to 10 bases. There are 14 residues in the CDR3.

The count of this clone is one. V and J are TRBV18 and TRBJ2-7, with 10 positions matching TRBD2. The CDR3 consists of 14 residues. Germline CDR1 KGHSH, CDR2 LQKENI. V shed 4 bases, J shed 6 bases, and the junction held 6 bases outside the gene matches. As DNA, the CDR3 is TGTGCCAGCTCACTAGCGGGAGGCTCACGCGAGCAGTACGTC. The encoded protein is CASSLAGGSREQYV.

The CDR3 sequence: CASSWRVGRDREQYF. DNA of the CDR3: TGTGCCAGCAGCTGGCGGGTAGGGCGGGATCGCGAGCAGTACTTC. The chain employs TRBV6-5 and TRBJ2-7, with D possibly matching TRBD2 (6 bases). Germline V gene sequence: CDR1 MNHEY, CDR2 SVGAGI. CDR3 size: 15 residues. Between the trimmed V and J ends, which lost 6 bases and 6 bases, there was a span of 21 bases.

For the CDR3, the DNA is TGCGCCAGCAGCCAAGGACCCCTCGCAGGTGAGCAGTTCTTC. Translation gives CASSQGPLAGEQFF. The rearrangement uses TRBV4-1 and TRBJ2-1; D not certain. The CDR3 contains 14 residues. V lost 1 base, J lost 9 bases, and 13 bases lay in between. The V gene's germline CDR1 is MGHRA and CDR2 YSYEKL.

The chain has TRBV28 and TRBJ2-3; D may be TRBD2 (6 bases). CDR1 and CDR2 from the germline V gene are MDHEN and SYDVKM. V was shortened by 6 bases and J by 0 bases, with 13 bases between the two germline ends. The CDR3 runs 15 residues. The CDR3 nucleotides read TGTGCCAGCAGACACGGGAGAAGCAGCACAGATACGCAGTATTTT. As protein: CASRHGRSSTDTQYF.

The V gene is TRBV11-2, the J gene TRBJ2-3; D is undetermined. The CDR3 runs to 10 residues. V was clipped by 8 bases and J by 5 bases, with 5 bases between them. The germline V gene encodes CDR1 SGHAT and CDR2 FQNNGV. CDR3: CASEEDTQYF. The CDR3 DNA reads as TGTGCCAGCGAGGAAGATACGCAGTATTTT.

The chain has TRBV2 and TRBJ2-1, with 7 nucleotides matching TRBD1. V gave up 4 bases and J gave up 3 bases; unmatched junction bases: 3. The CDR3 contains 14 residues. CDR1 SNHLY and CDR2 FYNNEI come from the germline V gene. CDR3: CASSGQGVYNEQFF. CDR3 coding DNA: TGTGCCAGCAGTGGACAGGGCGTCTACAATGAGCAGTTCTTC.

V usage is TRBV5-1 and J usage is TRBJ1-1; D call uncertain. Germline lookup yields CDR1 SGHRS and CDR2 YFSETQ. The CDR3 runs to 13 residues. V lost 0 bases and J 7 bases, leaving 10 bases between the germline ends. The CDR3, as DNA: TGCGCCAGCAGCTTGGGGGCAGGATATGAAGCTTTCTTT. Translated: CASSLGAGYEAFF.